Below, 24 T cell receptor beta chains from the same sample are listed, as sequenced in a study of shared clonotypes between healthy human individuals (dated by TCRdb to 2019 to 2021). Library preparation was by the immunoSEQ multiplex PCR assay. What TCRdb holds here is the immuneACCESS table cut down to in-frame rearrangements. Part of the clones is not present; checked against another copy, under half of the missing clones reflect an unresolved V gene, and the others are unexplained. The sample records around 2.5 million clones, more than 85% of which are singletons. The ten most abundant clones make up around 0.4% of the sample. Sequenced input: naive CD4+ T cells from PBMCs. Sample cell subset or site, as interpreted from the label and publication: CD45RA+ positively selected. All receptors derive from a man between 18 and 35 years old in good health. Some clones in this sample may be carry-over from other donors' samples.

This chain joins TRBV18 and TRBJ2-1, with 13 bases identical to TRBD2. The V and J ends lost 4 bases and 10 bases, in that order; junction bases with no gene match: 7. CDR3 length: 15 amino acids. Germline values: CDR1 KGHSH, CDR2 LQKENI. The CDR3, as DNA: TGTGCCAGCTCACAACCGGGACTAGCGGGATCCGAGCAGTTCTTC. Translated, it gives CASSQPGLAGSEQFF. The whole variable domain, filled in from reference TRBV18 and TRBJ2-1, reads NAGVMQNPRHLVRRRGQEARLRCSPMKGHSHVYWYRQLPEEGLKFMVYLQKENIIDESGMPKERFSAEFPKEGPSILRIQQVVRGDSAAYFCASSQPGLAGSEQFFGPGTRLTVL.

This chain uses TRBV7-8 with TRBJ2-1, with a weak D call TRBD1 (6 bases). CDR1 and CDR2 from the germline V gene are SGHVS and FQNEAQ. V was clipped by 5 bases and J by 2 bases, with 16 bases between them. The length of the CDR3 is 16 residues. DNA of the CDR3: TGTGCCAGCAGCCCAACTCGGACAGTCACCTACAATGAGCAGTTCTTC. Amino acids: CASSPTRTVTYNEQFF.

About this clone: The sample carries other DNA sequences with the same CDR3. This chain links TRBV4-2 with TRBJ2-1; no firm D call. The CDR3 covers 13 residues. Germline V gene data show CDR1 as LGHNA and CDR2 as YNFKEQ. V gave up 0 bases and J gave up 7 bases, with 7 bases separating them. The CDR3 DNA is TGTGCCAGCAGCCAAGATCTGGGAAATGAGCAGTTCTTC. It yields the protein CASSQDLGNEQFF.

The rearrangement links TRBV6-5 to TRBJ2-3; tentatively, D is TRBD1 (6 bases). In germline, CDR1 is MNHEY, CDR2 SVGAGI. This CDR3 spans 13 amino acids. Between the trimmed V and J ends, which lost 6 bases and 1 base, there was a span of 8 bases. The CDR3 nucleotides are TGTGCCAGCAGCCCAGGGGGCACAGATACGCAGTATTTT. Its translation: CASSPGGTDTQYF.

In its sample, this clone was seen a few times. This chain connects TRBV20-1 to TRBJ1-1; D ambiguous. The germline CDR1 and CDR2 sequences are DFQATT and SNEGSKA (reference sequence). Trimming pared 3 bases from V and 6 bases from J, leaving 2 bases between. There are 9 residues in the CDR3. CDR3 nucleotide sequence: TGCAGTGCTAGGTCTGAAGCTTTCTTT. This translates into CSARSEAFF.

The chain is built from TRBV7-2 and TRBJ2-7; TRBD1 agrees at 11 bases. CDR3 length: 15 residues. V lost 7 bases, J lost 4 bases, and 9 bases stayed unmatched. Per the germline V gene, CDR1 is SGHTA and CDR2 is FQGNSA. CDR3 bases: TGTGCCAGCACTCCTTGGGACAGGGGGAGGTACGAGCAGTACTTC. Translated, it gives CASTPWDRGRYEQYF.

This chain joins TRBV5-4 and TRBJ1-2, with 9 bases that match TRBD1. The V gene end was trimmed by 0 bases and the J gene end by 7 bases; junction bases not matched to a gene: 1. The CDR3 is 13 residues long. Germline V CDR1 and CDR2: SGHNT, YYREEE (reference sequence). The CDR3 DNA reads as TGTGCCAGCAGCTTGGTACAGGGGGCTGGCTACACCTTC. It is translated as CASSLVQGAGYTF. Combining the CDR3 with reference TRBV5-4 and TRBJ1-2 gives the whole variable domain ETGVTQSPTHLIKTRGQQVTLRCSSQSGHNTVSWYQQALGQGPQFIFQYYREEENGRGNFPPRFSGLQFPNYSSELNVNALELDDSALYLCASSLVQGAGYTFGSGTRLTVV.

The rearrangement uses TRBV2 and TRBJ2-3; TRBD2 matches at 14 bases. Germline V gene lookup returns CDR1 SNHLY and CDR2 FYNNEI. The CDR3 is made up of 19 amino acids. V trimming: 6 bases; J trimming: 1 base; junction bases outside the gene matches: 12. The DNA of the CDR3 is TGTGCCAGCAGGGGGGGCGGGACTAGCGGGAGTCAGGGCACAGATACGCAGTATTTT. It is translated as CASRGGGTSGSQGTDTQYF.

In its sample, this clone was seen once. The CDR3 nucleotides read TGCGCCAGCAGCCTTGTCGAGTATGGTACGCAGTATTTT. It is translated as CASSLVEYGTQYF. This sequence joins TRBV4-1 and TRBJ2-3; D is undetermined. V was pared by 4 bases and J by 8 bases, with 13 bases between. The CDR3 has 13 amino acids. Germline CDR1 is MGHRA and CDR2 is YSYEKL.

V usage is TRBV6-1 and J usage is TRBJ2-3; no definite D call. The V end was cut by 2 bases, the J end by 0 bases, with 9 bases between. The CDR3 loop spans 15 amino acids. The germline gives CDR1 MNHNS, CDR2 SASEGT. The CDR3 DNA is TGTGCCAGCAGTGAATTTCCTACTAGCACAGATACGCAGTATTTT. It yields the protein CASSEFPTSTDTQYF.

The chain links TRBV7-8 to TRBJ1-4; unclear D gene. This CDR3 region has 14 residues. Trimming took off 2 bases at V and 2 bases at J, with 6 bases between the two ends. CDR1 SGHVS and CDR2 FQNEAQ come from the germline V gene. The CDR3: CASSLWETNEKLFF. The DNA for the CDR3 is TGTGCCAGCAGCTTATGGGAGACTAATGAAAAACTGTTTTTT.

CDR3 amino acids: CATLGAGDYNEQFF. The CDR3 region has the DNA TGTGCCACACTTGGGGCGGGAGACTACAATGAGCAGTTCTTC. The rearrangement links TRBV2 to TRBJ2-1; 7 nucleotides agree with TRBD2. V shed 10 bases and J 3 bases; nucleotides not matched to a gene: 9. Germline assignment: CDR1 SNHLY and CDR2 FYNNEI. The CDR3 has 14 residues.

The gene calls are TRBV7-2 and TRBJ2-7, with TRBD2 identical over 13 bases. CDR1 SGHTA and CDR2 FQGNSA come from the germline V gene. After removal of 0 bases from V and 9 bases from J, the junction contained 8 bases not matched to a gene. CDR3 length: 16 amino acids. In nucleotides, the CDR3 is TGTGCCAGCAGCTTAGCGCATAGACTAGCGGGGGGCGGGCAGTACTTC. Its protein product is CASSLAHRLAGGGQYF. The complete variable domain, with remaining parts taken from reference TRBV7-2 and TRBJ2-7, reads GAGVSQSPSNKVTEKGKDVELRCDPISGHTALYWYRQSLGQGLEFLIYFQGNSAPDKSGLPSDRFSAERTGGSVSTLTIQRTQQEDSAVYLCASSLAHRLAGGGQYFGPGTRLTVT.

The CDR3 coding sequence is TGCGCCAGCAGCGTCGTACCAGGGCCCAACTATGGCTACACCTTC. It translates to CASSVVPGPNYGYTF. The chain employs TRBV5-1 and TRBJ1-2; tentatively, D is TRBD1 (5 bases). The germline CDR1 and CDR2 sequences are SGHRS and YFSETQ. This CDR3 contains 15 residues. The V end was cut by 4 bases, the J end by 2 bases, with 15 bases between.

The DNA of the CDR3 is TGTGCCAGCAGCGTGGGACTAGCGGGAGCTTACGAGCAGTACTTC. Translating gives CASSVGLAGAYEQYF. The chain recombines TRBV7-2 with TRBJ2-7; TRBD2 matches at 14 bases. J gave up 4 bases and V 5 bases, and 4 bases lay outside the gene matches. Germline values: CDR1 SGHTA, CDR2 FQGNSA. The length of the CDR3 is 15 residues.

The chain links TRBV4-3 to TRBJ2-1, with TRBD2 identical over 10 bases. The CDR3 loop spans 14 amino acids. Per the germline V gene, CDR1 is LGHNA and CDR2 is YSLEER. V shed 0 bases, J shed 16 bases, and the junction held 9 bases outside the gene matches. The CDR3 here is CASSQEASSGSGFF. CDR3 bases: TGCGCCAGCAGCCAAGAGGCGTCTAGCGGGAGTGGATTCTTC.

This clone appeared a single time. V usage is TRBV10-1 and J usage is TRBJ2-1; 9 bases align to TRBD2. The junction had 9 bases not matched to a gene; V was cut back by 8 bases and J by 4 bases. This CDR3 spans 15 amino acids. Germline V gene lookup returns CDR1 WNHNN and CDR2 SYGVQD (reference sequence). CDR3 region: CASWGREGRYNEQFF. The CDR3 DNA reads TGCGCCAGCTGGGGGCGGGAGGGCAGGTACAATGAGCAGTTCTTC.

Details on this clone: The sample carries other DNA sequences with the same CDR3. The chain uses TRBV5-1 and TRBJ2-7, with 11 bases identical to TRBD1. The V segment lost 3 bases and the J segment 1 base; nucleotides outside the gene matches: 3. Germline lookup yields CDR1 SGHRS and CDR2 YFSETQ. The CDR3 is 15 residues long. CDR3 DNA: TGCGCCAGCAGCTCCGGGACAGGGGGGTCCTACGAGCAGTACTTC. Protein product: CASSSGTGGSYEQYF.

The chain combines TRBV5-1 with TRBJ2-7, with 7 bases lining up with TRBD2. V lost 0 bases, J lost 5 bases, and 8 bases stayed unmatched. Germline V lookup: CDR1 SGHRS, CDR2 YFSETQ. There are 15 residues in the CDR3. The CDR3 bases are TGCGCCAGCAGCTTGGAGTCCGGGGGAGGGAACGAGCAGTACTTC. It translates to CASSLESGGGNEQYF.

This rearrangement joins TRBV5-1 to TRBJ1-5; D might be TRBD1 (6 bases). The length of the CDR3 is 15 residues. V gave up 0 bases and J gave up 5 bases, with 12 bases separating them. Germline values: CDR1 SGHRS, CDR2 YFSETQ. CDR3 protein: CASSLGGGDYQPQHF. The CDR3 nucleotides are TGCGCCAGCAGCTTGGGAGGGGGGGACTATCAGCCCCAGCATTTT.

The chain uses TRBV9 and TRBJ2-3; TRBD2 aligns across 11 bases. This CDR3 comprises 15 residues. J was trimmed by 3 bases and V by 3 bases; bases with no gene match: 3. Germline V gene sequence: CDR1 SGDLS, CDR2 YYNGEE. CDR3 region: CASSASGRPTDTQYF. DNA for the CDR3: TGTGCCAGCAGCGCTAGCGGGAGGCCGACAGATACGCAGTATTTT.

Worth noting for this clone: The sample holds other DNA sequences that translate to the same CDR3. This chain connects TRBV28 to TRBJ2-7; 8 bases are a match to TRBD1. Germline assignment: CDR1 MDHEN and CDR2 SYDVKM. The CDR3 sequence is 14 residues long. The junction had 2 bases not matched to a gene; V was cut back by 2 bases and J by 2 bases. This chain's CDR3 is CASSLTGGPYEQYF. CDR3 DNA sequence: TGTGCCAGCAGTTTAACAGGGGGGCCCTACGAGCAGTACTTC.

The V gene is TRBV28, the J gene TRBJ2-1, with 9 nucleotides matching TRBD1. Per the germline V gene, CDR1 is MDHEN and CDR2 is SYDVKM. V lost 9 bases and J lost 6; bases outside the gene matches: 6. This CDR3 has 13 residues. The CDR3 bases are TGTGCCAGTACAGGACAGGGGCTCAATGAGCAGTTCTTC. It encodes CASTGQGLNEQFF.

The V gene is TRBV2, the J gene TRBJ2-5; D gene unclear. This CDR3 region has 13 residues. The V end lost 7 bases, the J end lost 2 bases, and 11 bases lay between the germline ends. Germline V gene lookup returns CDR1 SNHLY and CDR2 FYNNEI. This chain's CDR3 is CASISTAQETQYF. The CDR3 DNA reads as TGTGCCAGCATTTCCACAGCACAAGAGACCCAGTACTTC.